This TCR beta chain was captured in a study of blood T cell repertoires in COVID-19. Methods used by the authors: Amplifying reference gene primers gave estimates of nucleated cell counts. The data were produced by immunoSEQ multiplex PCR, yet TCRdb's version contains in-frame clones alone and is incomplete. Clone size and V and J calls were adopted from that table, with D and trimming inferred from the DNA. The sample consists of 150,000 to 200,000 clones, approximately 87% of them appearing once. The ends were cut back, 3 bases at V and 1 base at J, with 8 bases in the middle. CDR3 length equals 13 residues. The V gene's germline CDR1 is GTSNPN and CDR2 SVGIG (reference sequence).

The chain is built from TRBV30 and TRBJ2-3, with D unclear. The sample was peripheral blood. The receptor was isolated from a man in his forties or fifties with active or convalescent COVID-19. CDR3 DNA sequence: TGTGCCTGGAGCCAGCAGGGCACAGATACGCAGTATTTT. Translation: CAWSQQGTDTQYF.